This TCR beta chain was identified during a study of beta chain features in type 1 diabetes. Overall study results and limits: TCRB CDR3s were moderately but significantly shorter in Type 1 diabetes patients in all four CD4+ subsets.

In this sample, this clone turned up a few times. Its antigen is not identified. As every portion of the isolated RNA was reverse transcribed, the sequencing read expressed TCRB transcripts. Repertoires were generated with immunoSEQ multiplex PCR, while TCRdb's copy carries only in-frame clones and drops some. The table shows roughly 280,000 clones, with around 24% occurring only once. V was pared by 7 bases and J by 4 bases, with 16 bases between. Germline V gene sequence: CDR1 SQVTM, CDR2 ANQGSEA. This CDR3 comprises 13 residues. The chain links TRBV29-1 to TRBJ1-2; D is perhaps TRBD1 (5 bases). This TCR came from a woman in her thirties with type 1 diabetes. The sequenced sample was naive CD4+ T cells from blood. CDR3 nucleotide sequence: TGCAGCGCAAAAGGGCAGGGCGCCTATGGCTACACCTTC. Translating it yields CSAKGQGAYGYTF.